This entry concerns a single TCR beta chain. What it recognizes is unknown. CDR3 length: 16 residues. Per germline, CDR1 SGHRS and CDR2 YFSETQ. V lost 3 bases, J lost 0 bases, and 13 bases lay in between. TCRdb re-derived calls from the 5' RACE reads in MiXCR, one entry per CDR3 protein. The sample has roughly 700,000 distinct CDR3 sequences, under 20% seen once. This record belongs to a study of CD8 T cells in ankylosing spondylitis. Study-level findings and limits: One TCR beta motif, made up of under ten highly homologous variants, appeared characteristic of ankylosing spondylitis blood.

The material sequenced was blood, either unsorted or a sorted T cell fraction (not recorded which). The gene calls are TRBV5-1 and TRBJ2-1; unclear D gene. This clonotype was sampled from a male donor with ankylosing spondylitis. Here the CDR3 reads CASSSNSKSSYNEQFF. The DNA of the CDR3 is TGCGCCAGCAGCTCGAACAGCAAGAGCTCCTACAATGAGCAGTTCTTC. The full variable domain, with the rest looked up from reference TRBV5-1 and TRBJ2-1, is KAGVTQTPRYLIKTRGQQVTLSCSPISGHRSVSWYQQTPGQGLQFLFEYFSETQRNKGNFPGRFSGRQFSNSRSEMNVSTLELGDSALYLCASSSNSKSSYNEQFFGPGTRLTVL.